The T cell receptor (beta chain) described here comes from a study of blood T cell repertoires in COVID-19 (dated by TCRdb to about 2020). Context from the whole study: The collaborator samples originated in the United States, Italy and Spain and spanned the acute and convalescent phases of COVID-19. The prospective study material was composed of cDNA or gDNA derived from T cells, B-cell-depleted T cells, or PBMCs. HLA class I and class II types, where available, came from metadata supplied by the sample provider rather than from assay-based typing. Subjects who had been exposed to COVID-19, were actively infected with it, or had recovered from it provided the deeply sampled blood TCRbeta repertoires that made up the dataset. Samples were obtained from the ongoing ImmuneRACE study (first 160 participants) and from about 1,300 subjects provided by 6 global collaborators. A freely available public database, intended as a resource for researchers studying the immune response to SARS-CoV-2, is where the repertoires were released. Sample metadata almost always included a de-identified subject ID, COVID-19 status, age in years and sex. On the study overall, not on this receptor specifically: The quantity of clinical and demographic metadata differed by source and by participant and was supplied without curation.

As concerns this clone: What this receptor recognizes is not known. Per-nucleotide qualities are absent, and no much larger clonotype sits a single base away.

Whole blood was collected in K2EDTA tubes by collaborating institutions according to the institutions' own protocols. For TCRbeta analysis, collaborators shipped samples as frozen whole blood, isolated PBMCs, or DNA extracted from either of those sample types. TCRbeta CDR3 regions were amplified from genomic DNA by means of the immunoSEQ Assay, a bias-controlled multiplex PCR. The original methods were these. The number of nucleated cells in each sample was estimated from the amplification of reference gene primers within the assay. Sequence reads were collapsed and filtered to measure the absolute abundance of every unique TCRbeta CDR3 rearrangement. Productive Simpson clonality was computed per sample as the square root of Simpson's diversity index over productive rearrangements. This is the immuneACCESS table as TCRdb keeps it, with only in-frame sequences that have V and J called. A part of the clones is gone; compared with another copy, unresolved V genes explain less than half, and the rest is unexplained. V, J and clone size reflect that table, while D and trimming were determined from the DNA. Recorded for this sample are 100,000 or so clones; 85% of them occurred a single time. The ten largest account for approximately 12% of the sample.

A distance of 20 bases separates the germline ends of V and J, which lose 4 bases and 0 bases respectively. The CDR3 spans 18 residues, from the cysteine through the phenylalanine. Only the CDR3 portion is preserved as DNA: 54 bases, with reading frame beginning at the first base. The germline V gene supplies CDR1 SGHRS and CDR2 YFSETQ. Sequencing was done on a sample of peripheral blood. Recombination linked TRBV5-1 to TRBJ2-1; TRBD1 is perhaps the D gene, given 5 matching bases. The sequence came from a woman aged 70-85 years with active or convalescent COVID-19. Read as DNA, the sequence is TGCGCCAGCAGCCGAAAACCCACGACAGCGAACTCCTACAATGAGCAGTTCTTC. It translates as CASSRKPTTANSYNEQFF.